This TCR beta chain appears in the sequencing data of a study of blood T cell repertoires in COVID-19. Looking at the study overall: The cDNA or gDNA used as material had been derived from T cells, B-cell-depleted T cells, or PBMCs.

Under the authors' procedure: Nucleated cell number was recorded as an estimate derived from reference gene primer amplification. Libraries were prepared by immunoSEQ multiplex PCR; TCRdb keeps only in-frame clonotypes and omits some of them. V and J calls and clone size are copied from that table; D and trimming were computed from the DNA. The sample holds about 200,000 clones, 86% seen once. CDR3 length: 14 residues. CDR1 is SGHTA and CDR2 is FQGNSA in the germline V gene. V was cut by 3 bases and J by 6 bases, with 12 bases left in between. V usage is TRBV7-2 and J usage is TRBJ1-5; D unresolved. This sequence was found in a woman in her forties or fifties with COVID-19, enrolled during active disease. Sequenced input: peripheral blood. CDR3 in DNA: TGTGCCAGCAGCTTGGAAGGTGGAGGTCAGCCCCAGCATTTT. It yields the protein CASSLEGGGQPQHF.